A selection of T cell receptor beta chains follows, all from one sample in a study of T cells in Graves' hyperthyroidism and ophthalmopathy. MiXCR, run by TCRdb on the multiplex PCR reads, gives a single entry per CDR3 protein. The sample yields under 350,000 distinct CDR3 sequences, roughly an eighth seen once. Sequencing was done on a sample of blood. These receptors all come from a woman in her 40s with Graves' ophthalmopathy. Both conserved end residues are part of each CDR3. A D gene is named only where the DNA matches it firmly. The size of a clone is reported for some rows only, either as once, few or many, or as a class for expanded clones.

TRBJ2-5,TRBV6-1,many,TRBD1,TGTGCCAGCAGTGACAGACAGGGTGTGAACCTTGGGGAGACCCAGTACTTC,CASSDRQGVNLGETQYF
TRBJ2-5,TRBV12-3/TRBV12-4,few,TRBD1,TGTGCCAGCAGTCCCGGACAGGGTGGTCGGGAGACCCAGTACTTC,CASSPGQGGRETQYF
TRBJ2-1,TRBV20-1,few,TRBD2,TGCAGTGCGGAGCGGGGGGGCCCCAATGAGCAGTTCTTC,CSAERGGPNEQFF
TRBJ2-3,TRBV7-2,many,NA,TGTGCCAGCAGCTCCTTCAGTGGGGATACGCAGTATTTT,CASSSFSGDTQYF
TRBJ1-2,TRBV9,many,NA,TGTGCCAGCAGCGTAGATGGGCAGAACTATGGCTACACCTTC,CASSVDGQNYGYTF
TRBJ2-1,TRBV12-3/TRBV12-4,many,NA,TGCGCTTTCGATTGGTCTCTTCGGTGTCACAATGAGCAGTTCTTC,CAFDWSLRCHNEQFF
TRBJ1-1,TRBV3-1,many,TRBD1,TGTGCCAGCATCCGAAGGGGACAGTGGGGTGACACTGAAGCTTTCTTT,CASIRRGQWGDTEAFF
TRBJ2-7,TRBV12-3/TRBV12-4,many,TRBD1,TGTGCCAGCAGACCGGGACAGGGTGGATACGAGCAGTACTTC,CASRPGQGGYEQYF
TRBJ1-4,TRBV6-2/TRBV6-3,few,TRBD1,TGTGCCAGCAGAGGACAGGGGGCGCACGGTGAAAAACTGTTTTTT,CASRGQGAHGEKLFF
TRBJ2-3,TRBV20-1,NA,NA,TGCAGTGCTCGAGAGATAAGCACAGATACGCAGTATTTT,CSAREISTDTQYF
TRBJ1-5,TRBV12-3/TRBV12-4,many,NA,TGTGCCAGCAGTTTCCGTAGGGGACTTCAGCCCCAGCATTTT,CASSFRRGLQPQHF
TRBJ2-1,TRBV27,NA,TRBD2,TGTGCCAGCAGGTGGGAGGGAGGCGGGAGAGAGGATGAGCAGTTCTTC,CASRWEGGGREDEQFF
TRBJ1-2,TRBV6-1,NA,TRBD1,TGTGCCAGCAGTTCTTCCACAGGGGGTGGTGGCTACACCTTC,CASSSSTGGGGYTF
TRBJ2-7,TRBV3-1,many,NA,TGTGCCAGCAGCCAAGAAGTCCGGGGCTCCGAGCAGTACTTC,CASSQEVRGSEQYF
TRBJ2-7,TRBV7-8,many,NA,TGTGCCAGCAGCCCCCCCCGGGGGGCCTACTACGAGCAGTACTTC,CASSPPRGAYYEQYF
TRBJ2-1,TRBV27,many,NA,TGTGCCAGCAGTTTATCCTCAATTCCATATGAGCAGTTCTTC,CASSLSSIPYEQFF
TRBJ1-2,TRBV6-9,NA,NA,TGTGCCAGCAGTTACGATTTGCATGGCTACACCTTC,CASSYDLHGYTF
TRBJ2-3,TRBV7-2,few,TRBD2,TGTGCCAGCAGCTTAGGACTAGCGGGGGGTCCCACAGATACGCAGTATTTT,CASSLGLAGGPTDTQYF
TRBJ1-1,TRBV3-1,NA,NA,TGTGCCAGCAGCCAAGGGCGCTTCGGGATCAACACTGAAGCTTTCTTT,CASSQGRFGINTEAFF
TRBJ1-5,TRBV24-1,many,TRBD1,TGTGCCACCAGTGCCCGGGGACAGGGAGGCAATCAGCCCCAGCATTTT,CATSARGQGGNQPQHF
TRBJ2-1,TRBV20-1,few,NA,TGCAGTGCTAGTAGTAGAAACAGCCTTAGCTCCTACAATGAGCAGTTCTTC,CSASSRNSLSSYNEQFF
TRBJ1-2,TRBV18,NA,NA,TGTGCCAGCTTACCGATCACTCGGGCTGGCTACACCTTC,CASLPITRAGYTF
TRBJ2-7,TRBV5-6,NA,NA,TGTGCCAGCAGCTTTCCTCCAGTCTACGAGCAGTACTTC,CASSFPPVYEQYF
TRBJ2-7,TRBV20-1,many,NA,TGCAGTGCTAGAGGGGCGGGGTTCTACGAGCAGTACTTC,CSARGAGFYEQYF
TRBJ1-2,TRBV20-1,many,NA,TGCAGTGCTAGGCCCAGACAGCGCCCTAACTATGGCTACACCTTC,CSARPRQRPNYGYTF
TRBJ2-2,TRBV6-1,many,NA,TGTGCCAGCACAGGGGGGACGATACCCGCCGGGGAGCTGTTTTTT,CASTGGTIPAGELFF
TRBJ2-2,TRBV20-1,NA,NA,TGCAGTGCTAGTCCCGGAGGAGAGGGGGAGCTGTTTTTT,CSASPGGEGELFF
TRBJ2-7,TRBV29-1,many,TRBD2,TGCAGCGTTGATCTTCTAGCGGGAGGTTCCTACGAGCAGTACTTC,CSVDLLAGGSYEQYF
TRBJ2-7,TRBV12-3/TRBV12-4,many,TRBD2,TGTGCCAGTGGACTAGCGGGAGGCTTCGACGAGCAGTACTTC,CASGLAGGFDEQYF
TRBJ2-5,TRBV20-1,many,NA,TGCAGTGCTATAGGTCTCGAAAAAGAGACCCAGTACTTC,CSAIGLEKETQYF
TRBJ2-1,TRBV7-2,many,NA,TGTGCCAGCAGCTTAGAGGAGCGCAAGAGCTCCTACAATGAGCAGTTCTTC,CASSLEERKSSYNEQFF
TRBJ2-5,TRBV5-1,many,TRBD2,TGTGCCAGCAGCCCGGGGACTAGCGGCCAAGAGACCCAGTACTTC,CASSPGTSGQETQYF
TRBJ1-2,TRBV27,few,NA,TGTGCCAGCAGTTTAAGCAGGAAGATGGGTGGCTACACCTTC,CASSLSRKMGGYTF
TRBJ2-2,TRBV27,many,TRBD2,TGTGCCAGCAGTTTAGCGGGAGGGCCTTTCGCCGGGGAGCTGTTTTTT,CASSLAGGPFAGELFF
TRBJ2-7,TRBV6-1,many,NA,TGTGCCAGCAGTGACATTGATCACTACGAGCAGTACTTC,CASSDIDHYEQYF
TRBJ2-1,TRBV25-1,few,TRBD1,TGTGCCAGCAGTGAAGCCCTCGGGACAGGGGGGGTGAATGAGCAGTTCTTC,CASSEALGTGGVNEQFF
TRBJ1-1,TRBV6-2/TRBV6-3,NA,NA,TGTGCCAGCAGTGCTGAGACAGCTCCAAACACTGAAGCTTTCTTT,CASSAETAPNTEAFF
TRBJ2-3,TRBV5-1,NA,NA,TGCGCCAGCAGCTCAGAGCGCTCCAACACAGATACGCAGTATTTT,CASSSERSNTDTQYF
TRBJ2-1,TRBV20-1,few,NA,TGCAGTGCTGCCCCCCCTGGGGGGCGAAACTCCTACAATGAGCAGTTCTTC,CSAAPPGGRNSYNEQFF
TRBJ1-2,TRBV11-2,few,NA,TGTGCCAGCAGCCCCCTCCGGGACAATAACTATGGCTACACCTTC,CASSPLRDNNYGYTF
TRBJ2-2,TRBV6-2/TRBV6-3,many,TRBD2,TGTGCCAGCAGTATCCTCTTTAGCGGGGGGCCCACCGGGGAGCTGTTTTTT,CASSILFSGGPTGELFF
TRBJ1-2,TRBV20-1,NA,NA,TGCAGTGCTAGGCGGGAGTTCCGGGATGGCTACACCTTC,CSARREFRDGYTF